This passage covers 11 T cell receptor beta chains from one sample sequenced in a study of sequential checkpoint blockade in melanoma. TCRdb keeps only in-frame clones here, not all; method: immunoSEQ multiplex PCR. The table has several thousand clones, 50% to 75% seen once. Documented treatment: randomized to nivolumab then ipilimumab (arm A) or the reverse (arm B). The sample here was CD8+ T cells sorted from blood (inferred from file names), taken from a patient given nivolumab and ipilimumab in sequence. The receptors stem from a human donor with melanoma.

This clone is deemed hyperexpanded. Written as DNA, the CDR3 is TGTGCCAGCAGCTCAGGGACAGGCCACTATGGCTACACCTTC. Translating it yields CASSSGTGHYGYTF. The rearrangement joins TRBV5-6 to TRBJ1-2, with 8 positions matching TRBD1. With V trimmed by 3 bases and J by 3 bases, 4 bases remained unmatched. The germline V gene encodes CDR1 SGHDT and CDR2 YYEEEE. The CDR3 totals 14 residues. Filled out from reference TRBV5-6 and TRBJ1-2, the complete variable domain reads DAGVTQSPTHLIKTRGQQVTLRCSPKSGHDTVSWYQQALGQGPQFIFQYYEEEERQRGNFPDRFSGHQFPNYSSELNVNALLLGDSALYLCASSSGTGHYGYTFGSGTRLTVV.

J is TRBJ2-4 and V is TRBV2; D might be TRBD2 (6 bases). Germline V lookup: CDR1 SNHLY, CDR2 FYNNEI. The CDR3 contains 14 residues. V lost 7 bases, J lost 1 base, and 11 bases lay in between. The CDR3 DNA reads TGTGCCAGCATACCGGAGGGGGCCAAAAACATTCAGTACTTC. The encoded protein is CASIPEGAKNIQYF. The full variable domain, in which reference TRBV2 and TRBJ2-4 provide the parts outside the CDR3, is EPEVTQTPSHQVTQMGQEVILRCVPISNHLYFYWYRQILGQKVEFLVSFYNNEISEKSEIFDDQFSVERPDGSNFTLKIRSTKLEDSAMYFCASIPEGAKNIQYFGAGTRLSVL.

The chain is built from TRBV7-9 and TRBJ2-3; D is perhaps TRBD1 (5 bases). Between the trimmed V and J ends, which lost 1 base and 2 bases, there was a span of 10 bases. This CDR3 is built from 15 residues. Per germline, CDR1 SEHNR and CDR2 FQNEAQ (reference sequence). As DNA, the CDR3 is TGTGCCAGCAGCTTAGAGCAGGGTTTCACAGATACGCAGTATTTT. It encodes CASSLEQGFTDTQYF.

The chain combines TRBV5-4 with TRBJ2-1; possible D gene TRBD2, 6 bases. The germline V gene encodes CDR1 SGHNT and CDR2 YYREEE (reference sequence). The CDR3 is 15 residues long. V gave up 4 bases and J gave up 7 bases, with 18 bases separating them. The CDR3 here is CASSETARGRNEQFF. CDR3 bases: TGTGCCAGCAGCGAGACTGCCCGGGGGAGGAATGAGCAGTTCTTC.

The genes are TRBV4-2 and TRBJ2-5, with 8 bases lining up with TRBD2. The germline CDR1 and CDR2 sequences are LGHNA and YNFKEQ. The trim removed 4 bases at V and 5 bases at J, leaving 9 bases unmatched. The CDR3 runs to 15 residues. The CDR3 DNA sequence: TGTGCCAGCAGCCCCGGAGGTAGCGGGGTGGAGACCCAGTACTTC. Protein sequence: CASSPGGSGVETQYF.

This clone was found once. The rearrangement joins TRBV27 to TRBJ1-1, with D maybe TRBD1 (6 bases). Trimming stripped 2 bases from V and 2 bases from J, with 12 bases between. Germline loops: CDR1 MNHEY, CDR2 SMNVEV (reference sequence). The CDR3 has 15 residues. The CDR3 coding sequence is TGTGCCAGCAGTTTACGGGGGGGCGGAAACACTGAAGCTTTCTTT. Residues: CASSLRGGGNTEAFF.

By share, this clone counts as medium-sized (0.01 to 0.1%). V gene TRBV6-5 combines with J gene TRBJ1-5; 7 nucleotides agree with TRBD1. CDR1 and CDR2 from the germline V gene are MNHEY and SVGAGI. Trimming removed 8 bases from V and 1 base from J; junction bases left unmatched: 8. CDR3 length equals 15 residues. The chain's CDR3 is CASLPTGQSNQPQHF. The CDR3 nucleotides are TGTGCCAGCCTTCCGACAGGGCAGAGCAATCAGCCCCAGCATTTT.

The chain joins TRBV7-9 to TRBJ1-4; TRBD1 aligns across 9 bases. Germline assignment: CDR1 SEHNR and CDR2 FQNEAQ (reference sequence). The ends lost 5 bases at V and 5 bases at J; junction bases unmatched: 6. The CDR3 is made up of 15 amino acids. Here the CDR3 reads CASSPTGTGNEKLFF. In nucleotides, the CDR3 is TGTGCCAGCAGCCCAACCGGGACAGGGAATGAAAAACTGTTTTTT.

The chain combines TRBV13 with TRBJ2-7; 7 positions agree with TRBD1. CDR3 length: 13 amino acids. After removal of 5 bases from V and 5 bases from J, the junction contained 6 bases not matched to a gene. The germline CDR1 and CDR2 sequences are PRHDT and FYEKMQ (reference sequence). The CDR3 sequence: CASSLGDRNEQYF. In nucleotides, the CDR3 is TGTGCCAGCAGCCTTGGGGACAGAAACGAGCAGTACTTC.

The rearrangement uses TRBV6-1 and TRBJ2-7, with a weak D call TRBD1 (6 bases). Deletions cut 3 bases from V and 3 bases from J, with 15 bases between. The germline V gene encodes CDR1 MNHNS and CDR2 SASEGT. The CDR3 contains 15 residues. The DNA of the CDR3 is TGTGCCAGCAGTGAGCCAACAGGGCAGGGCTACGAGCAGTACTTC. The encoded protein is CASSEPTGQGYEQYF.

Only a few counts were recorded for this clone. V usage is TRBV29-1 and J usage is TRBJ1-2; D is ambiguous. The CDR3 extends over 13 amino acids. Germline assignment: CDR1 SQVTM and CDR2 ANQGSEA. V lost 7 bases and J 8 bases, leaving 20 bases between the germline ends. CDR3 sequence reads: CSDHLESGKGYTF. The CDR3 DNA sequence: TGCAGCGATCACCTTGAATCGGGAAAAGGCTACACCTTC.